Shown below are 27 T cell receptor beta chains from a single sample sequenced in a study of long-term antiretroviral therapy in people with HIV. The assay used was immunoSEQ (version v3.0), run at survey level. Sequencing used immunoSEQ multiplex PCR; TCRdb keeps in-frame clones, though not all of them. Of about 29,000 clones listed, 85% to 90% were seen once; the top ten hold 7% to 9.5%. The specimen was unsorted PBMCs, collected 3.2 years before starting antiretroviral therapy. Receptors were obtained from a man aged 45 to 65 with HIV.

The chain employs TRBV5-6 and TRBJ2-1, with TRBD1 matching over 7 bases. The CDR3 has 15 residues. Unmatched junction bases numbered 6, after V lost 0 bases and J lost 6 bases. Looked up from germline, CDR1 is SGHDT and CDR2 is YYEEEE. The CDR3, as DNA: TGTGCCAGCAGCTTGGAAGGGGGCGAAGGCAATGAGCAGTTCTTC. This encodes CASSLEGGEGNEQFF.

The chain uses TRBV7-2 and TRBJ2-3, with D perhaps matching TRBD2 (6 bases). The length of the CDR3 is 13 residues. The germline CDR1 and CDR2 sequences are SGHTA and FQGNSA. V shed 5 bases and J shed 8 bases, with 14 bases lying between them. CDR3 sequence reads: CASSPGEGRTQYF. CDR3 DNA: TGTGCCAGCAGCCCGGGGGAAGGACGTACGCAGTATTTT.

The gene calls are TRBV4-1 and TRBJ1-1; TRBD1 matches 10 bases. Germline V CDR1 and CDR2: MGHRA, YSYEKL. V gave up 4 bases and J gave up 10 bases; unmatched junction bases: 12. CDR3 length: 15 amino acids. In DNA, the CDR3 is TGCGCCAGCAGCCGCTCCCCGGGACAGGGGATTAGAGCTTTCTTT. Protein: CASSRSPGQGIRAFF.

This rearrangement joins TRBV18 to TRBJ1-2, with D possibly being TRBD1 (6 bases). Germline V gives CDR1 KGHSH, CDR2 LQKENI. V lost 3 bases and J lost 1, with 12 bases in between. The CDR3 has 15 amino acids. This CDR3 reads CASSPSGQINYGYTF. Here the CDR3 DNA reads TGTGCCAGCTCACCTAGTGGACAGATTAACTATGGCTACACCTTC. The variable domain in full, completed from reference TRBV18 and TRBJ1-2, reads NAGVMQNPRHLVRRRGQEARLRCSPMKGHSHVYWYRQLPEEGLKFMVYLQKENIIDESGMPKERFSAEFPKEGPSILRIQQVVRGDSAAYFCASSPSGQINYGYTFGSGTRLTVV.

This chain links TRBV5-4 with TRBJ2-2, with D unresolved. V dropped 4 bases and J dropped 8 bases, with 24 bases sitting between them. Looked up from germline, CDR1 is SGHNT and CDR2 is YYREEE (reference sequence). CDR3 size: 17 residues. The CDR3 DNA sequence: TGTGCCAGCAGCAGAAACGTTAGAGAGACTGGAGCTGGGGAGCTGTTTTTT. Protein sequence: CASSRNVRETGAGELFF.

The J gene is TRBJ2-2, the V gene TRBV18, with 7 positions matching TRBD1. Trimming at V came to 7 bases and at J to 2 bases, leaving 7 bases not matched to a gene. The germline V gene has CDR1 KGHSH and CDR2 LQKENI. CDR3 length equals 15 residues. CDR3 DNA: TGTGCCAGCTTAAGGGACAGCCGAAACACCGGGGAGCTGTTTTTT. Translating gives CASLRDSRNTGELFF.

The gene calls are TRBV7-3 and TRBJ2-3, with D hard to call. Trimming took off 2 bases at V and 2 bases at J, with 11 bases between the two ends. Looked up from germline, CDR1 is SGHTA and CDR2 is FQGTGA. This CDR3 contains 15 residues. CDR3 coding DNA: TGTGCCAGCAGCTTAGGAGTTTCCTACACAGATACGCAGTATTTT. Its translation is CASSLGVSYTDTQYF.

Only one count was recorded for this clone. The CDR3 loop reads CASSARDRGFTGELFF. The CDR3 DNA is TGTGCCAGCAGCGCACGGGACAGGGGATTTACCGGGGAGCTGTTTTTT. The rearrangement joins TRBV5-4 to TRBJ2-2, with 10 positions matching TRBD1. Germline CDR1 is SGHNT and CDR2 is YYREEE (reference sequence). After removal of 4 bases from V and 5 bases from J, the junction contained 8 bases not matched to a gene. The CDR3 has 16 residues.

This clone was detected once. The chain links TRBV10-3 to TRBJ1-6, with 8 bases fitting TRBD1. The CDR3 is made up of 15 amino acids. Germline loops: CDR1 ENHRY, CDR2 SYGVKD. The V gene end was trimmed by 6 bases and the J gene end by 9 bases; junction bases not matched to a gene: 10. Here the CDR3 DNA reads TGTGCCATCAGCCCAAACCAGGGGGCTCTTTCACCCCTCCACTTT. This codes for CAISPNQGALSPLHF.

The chain combines TRBV5-4 with TRBJ2-7, with 7 bases that match TRBD1. The CDR3 has 15 residues. Germline assignment: CDR1 SGHNT and CDR2 YYREEE (reference sequence). With 2 bases clipped from V and 0 bases from J, the junction kept 5 bases outside the gene matches. CDR3 DNA: TGTGCCAGCAGCTTCGGGACAGTCTACTCCTACGAGCAGTACTTC. Protein sequence: CASSFGTVYSYEQYF.

The J gene is TRBJ1-2, the V gene TRBV20-1; D is uncertain. This CDR3 has 11 residues. Germline CDR1 DFQATT, CDR2 SNEGSKA (reference sequence). With 3 bases removed from V and 4 bases from J, the gap between germline ends came to 6 bases. CDR3 region: CSASTSYGYTF. DNA for the CDR3: TGCAGTGCTAGTACCAGCTATGGCTACACCTTC.

The chain is built from TRBV5-1 and TRBJ1-4; no clear D. The CDR3 loop spans 15 amino acids. Trimming shortened V by 0 bases and J by 8 bases, and 14 bases separated the two germline ends. Germline-derived CDR1 and CDR2 are SGHRS and YFSETQ. CDR3 nucleotide sequence: TGCGCCAGCAGCTTGGATGGAGGGAGAGGGGAAAAACTGTTTTTT. Its translation is CASSLDGGRGEKLFF.

This clone was observed a single time. A read error may produce the germline difference seen at one junction end. This chain connects TRBV5-1 to TRBJ1-1, with D maybe TRBD1 (6 bases). The CDR3 has 14 residues. Germline loops: CDR1 SGHRS, CDR2 YFSETQ. The CDR3 loop reads CTSSEQGGNTEAFF. The CDR3 region has the DNA TGCACCAGCAGTGAACAGGGCGGGAACACTGAAGCTTTCTTT.

The J gene is TRBJ2-2, the V gene TRBV5-5, with unresolved D. The CDR3 covers 14 residues. CDR1 is SGHKS, CDR2 YYEKEE, per germline (reference sequence). V dropped 2 bases and J dropped 3 bases, with 8 bases sitting between them. CDR3 in amino acids: CASSFLEYTGELFF. The CDR3, as DNA: TGTGCCAGCAGCTTCCTAGAATACACCGGGGAGCTGTTTTTT.

The J gene is TRBJ2-2, the V gene TRBV5-1, with 11 bases aligning to TRBD1. The CDR3 is 16 amino acids. Germline-derived CDR1 and CDR2 are SGHRS and YFSETQ. V dropped 4 bases and J dropped 5; count of bases not matched to a gene: 7. For the CDR3, the DNA is TGCGCCAGCAGCATACTGGGACAGGGGGTTACCGGGGAGCTGTTTTTT. Its protein product is CASSILGQGVTGELFF.

The V and J genes are TRBV6-6 and TRBJ1-2; no clear D. Deletions cut 2 bases from V and 3 bases from J, with 7 bases between. Germline V gives CDR1 MNHNY, CDR2 SVGAGI (reference sequence). This CDR3 contains 13 residues. CDR3 DNA sequence: TGTGCCAGCAGTTACGGTGGGGACTATGGCTACACCTTC. It translates to CASSYGGDYGYTF.

This chain connects TRBV2 to TRBJ2-2; D not certain. Trimming shortened V by 6 bases and J by 6 bases, and 11 bases separated the two germline ends. The V gene's germline CDR1 is SNHLY and CDR2 FYNNEI. The CDR3 has 13 residues. The CDR3 sequence: CASSAEMAGELFF. CDR3 sequence (DNA): TGTGCCAGCAGCGCGGAGATGGCCGGGGAGCTGTTTTTT. Full variable domain (outside the CDR3, taken from reference TRBV2 and TRBJ2-2): EPEVTQTPSHQVTQMGQEVILRCVPISNHLYFYWYRQILGQKVEFLVSFYNNEISEKSEIFDDQFSVERPDGSNFTLKIRSTKLEDSAMYFCASSAEMAGELFFGEGSRLTVL.

The V and J genes are TRBV2 and TRBJ2-7, with D possibly being TRBD2 (7 bases). The ends were cut back, 7 bases at V and 3 bases at J, with 13 bases in the middle. In germline, CDR1 is SNHLY, CDR2 FYNNEI. The CDR3 consists of 13 residues. CDR3 region: CASTRGPNYEQYF. The DNA for the CDR3 is TGTGCCAGCACGCGGGGGCCCAACTACGAGCAGTACTTC.

This clone was counted a single time. This sequence joins TRBV2 and TRBJ1-5; 7 nucleotides line up with TRBD1. The length of the CDR3 is 16 residues. The junction had 5 bases not matched to a gene; V was cut back by 3 bases and J by 0 bases. Germline values: CDR1 SNHLY, CDR2 FYNNEI. The CDR3 DNA reads TGTGCCAGCAGTGAGGGACAGCTCAATAGCAATCAGCCCCAGCATTTT. This sequence encodes CASSEGQLNSNQPQHF.

The CDR3, as DNA: TGTGCCAGCAGTTTAGGGACACCCCTGGAGACCCAGTACTTC. Its protein is CASSLGTPLETQYF. The chain carries TRBV27 and TRBJ2-5, with D maybe TRBD1 (6 bases). The CDR3 is 14 amino acids. Germline lookup yields CDR1 MNHEY and CDR2 SMNVEV (reference sequence). The V end was cut by 2 bases, the J end by 5 bases, with 12 bases between.

This rearrangement joins TRBV5-6 to TRBJ1-4, with unresolved D. Germline V gene lookup returns CDR1 SGHDT and CDR2 YYEEEE. The CDR3 loop spans 14 amino acids. V lost 1 base to trimming and J lost 4 bases, with 8 bases between them. CDR3 in amino acids: CASSLYGVNEKLFF. The CDR3, as DNA: TGTGCCAGCAGCTTGTACGGGGTTAATGAAAAACTGTTTTTT.

CDR3 amino acids: CASSYSWQGAYTF. The CDR3 nucleotides are TGTGCCAGCAGTTACTCGTGGCAGGGAGCCTACACCTTC. The gene calls are TRBV6-5 and TRBJ1-2; tentatively, D is TRBD1 (5 bases). Trimming shortened V by 0 bases and J by 10 bases, and 12 bases separated the two germline ends. The CDR3 spans 13 residues. Germline assignment: CDR1 MNHEY and CDR2 SVGAGI.

This clone was detected only once. The chain is built from TRBV27 and TRBJ2-7, with D possibly matching TRBD2 (6 bases). Germline V gives CDR1 MNHEY, CDR2 SMNVEV (reference sequence). This CDR3 comprises 14 residues. V was shortened by 3 bases and J by 0 bases, with 9 bases between the two germline ends. CDR3 nucleotides: TGTGCCAGCAGTTTTGTCGGGAGCTCCTACGAGCAGTACTTC. Translated, it gives CASSFVGSSYEQYF.

This chain connects TRBV7-9 to TRBJ2-1, with a possible D match to TRBD2 (5 bases). Per germline, CDR1 SEHNR and CDR2 FQNEAQ (reference sequence). Trimming cost V 5 bases and J 10 bases, with 27 bases left between them. This CDR3 is 17 amino acids long. CDR3 loop: CASSLGIRRVRLEEQFF. CDR3 in DNA: TGTGCCAGCAGCCTCGGGATTCGAAGGGTTAGATTGGAGGAGCAGTTCTTC.

The genes are TRBV2 and TRBJ1-2, with D possibly matching TRBD1 (5 bases). The CDR3 has 12 amino acids. Per the germline V gene, CDR1 is SNHLY and CDR2 is FYNNEI. V shed 4 bases and J shed 2 bases, with 5 bases lying between them. CDR3 loop: CASSGGNYGYTF. The CDR3 bases are TGTGCCAGCAGTGGGGGGAACTATGGCTACACCTTC.

This clone came up once. This chain links TRBV6-5 with TRBJ1-5; 8 positions agree with TRBD1. The V gene's germline CDR1 is MNHEY and CDR2 SVGAGI. The CDR3 consists of 15 residues. Germline trimming cut 5 bases from V and 3 bases from J; bases unmatched to any gene: 6. CDR3 residues: CASSGGQANNQPQHF. The CDR3 coding sequence is TGTGCCAGCAGTGGGGGACAGGCCAACAATCAGCCCCAGCATTTT.

This chain links TRBV5-1 with TRBJ2-7; 11 bases align to TRBD1. Germline loops: CDR1 SGHRS, CDR2 YFSETQ. The CDR3 sequence is 15 residues long. Trimming at V came to 2 bases and at J to 3 bases, leaving 4 bases not matched to a gene. The CDR3 DNA follows: TGCGCCAGCAGCTTCGACGGGACAGGGGGCTACGAGCAGTACTTC. As protein: CASSFDGTGGYEQYF.